The rows below give T cell receptor beta chains drawn from one sample of a study of blood T cell repertoires in COVID-19. Some clones are missing from TCRdb's copy, which holds only in-frame ones; the method was immunoSEQ multiplex PCR. In the table there are 35,000 to 45,000 clones, roughly 89% of which are singletons. The sequenced sample was peripheral blood. These receptor sequences come from a human donor in a cohort sampled during active COVID-19. CDR3s include the opening cysteine and the closing phenylalanine or tryptophan. A D gene is named only where the DNA matches it firmly. A clone size is listed for some rows: how often the clone was seen (once, few, many), or a class if it is expanded.

TRBJ1-3,TRBV24-1,.,TRBD1,TGTGCCACCCAGGGGGCTGGAAACACCATATATTTT,CATQGAGNTIYF
TRBJ2-3,TRBV11-2,.,TRBD2,TGTGCCAGCAGCTTATTCGGGGGGGCAGATACGCAGTATTTT,CASSLFGGADTQYF
TRBJ2-7,TRBV2,.,TRBD1,TGTGCCAGCAGCGAACAGGGGCCCTCGGCCTACGAGCAGTACTTC,CASSEQGPSAYEQYF
TRBJ2-3,TRBV11-2,.,.,TGTGCCAGCACCCCCGTCACAGATACGCAGTATTTT,CASTPVTDTQYF
TRBJ2-7,TRBV7-2,.,TRBD1,TGTGCCAGCATCCCCCGGGACAGGGTCGACGAGCAGTACTTC,CASIPRDRVDEQYF
TRBJ1-4,TRBV25-1,.,TRBD1,TGTGCCAGCGCCCGGTGGGGACAGGGGAATGAAAAACTGTTTTTT,CASARWGQGNEKLFF
TRBJ2-7,TRBV2,few,TRBD1,TGTGCCAGCAGTACAGGGGGCGCCTCCTACGAGCAGTACTTC,CASSTGGASYEQYF
TRBJ2-7,TRBV6-5,.,.,TGTGCCAGCAGCCGAACGGGGTACGAGCAGTACTTC,CASSRTGYEQYF
TRBJ1-1,TRBV19,.,TRBD1,TGTGCCAGTAGTCCTACGGGACAGCCACGAAATAATGAGGCTTTCTTT,CASSPTGQPRNNEAFF
TRBJ1-5,TRBV3-1/TRBV3-2,.,TRBD1,TGTGCCAGCAGCCAAGGTCGGGACAGGGGACAGCCCCAGCATTTT,CASSQGRDRGQPQHF
TRBJ1-1,TRBV11-2,once,TRBD1,TGTGCCAGCAGCTTTACAGGGGGCGATTGGACAAACACTGAAGCTTTCTTT,CASSFTGGDWTNTEAFF
TRBJ1-1,TRBV10-3,.,TRBD1,TGTGCCATCACCCCTGGACAGGGAAGCACTGAAGCTTTCTTT,CAITPGQGSTEAFF
TRBJ1-5,TRBV28,.,TRBD1,TGTGCCGTCCCGGGACAGGGGGCGGGCAATCAGCCCCAGCATTTT,CAVPGQGAGNQPQHF
TRBJ1-3,TRBV3-1/TRBV3-2,.,.,TGTGCCAGCAGCCATGCGGGCATCTCTGGAAACACCATATATTTT,CASSHAGISGNTIYF
TRBJ2-7,TRBV4-1,.,TRBD1,TGCGCCAGCAGCCACGGACAGGGGGCGGGCTCCTACGAGCAGTACTTC,CASSHGQGAGSYEQYF
TRBJ1-2,TRBV7-9,once,TRBD1,TGTGCCAGCAGCAGGGACAGGGGGGCTGGCTACACCTTC,CASSRDRGAGYTF
TRBJ2-1,TRBV24-1,.,TRBD1,TGTGCCACCAGTGCCCCTCCCGGACAGGGGGCATCGCATAACAATGAGCAGTTCTTC,CATSAPPGQGASHNNEQFF
TRBJ2-6,TRBV19,.,.,TGTGCCAGTACGGGGGGCAGCTCTGGGGCCAACGTCCTGACTTTC,CASTGGSSGANVLTF